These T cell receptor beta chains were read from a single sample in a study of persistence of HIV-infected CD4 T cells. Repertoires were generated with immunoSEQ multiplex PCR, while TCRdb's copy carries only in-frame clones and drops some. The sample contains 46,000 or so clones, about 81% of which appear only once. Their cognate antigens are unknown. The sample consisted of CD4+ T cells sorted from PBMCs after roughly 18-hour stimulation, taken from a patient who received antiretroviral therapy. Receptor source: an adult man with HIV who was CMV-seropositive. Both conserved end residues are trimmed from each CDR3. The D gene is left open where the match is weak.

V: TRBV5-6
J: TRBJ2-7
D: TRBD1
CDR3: ASSPPGGSYEQY

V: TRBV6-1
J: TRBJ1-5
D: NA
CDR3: ASSEMYSNQPQH

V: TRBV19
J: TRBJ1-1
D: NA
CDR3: ASTETGRRPF

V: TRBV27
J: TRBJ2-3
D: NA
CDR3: ASSLQAFTDTQY

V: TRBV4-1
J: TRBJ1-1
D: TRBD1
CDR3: ASSQDWGQGEAF

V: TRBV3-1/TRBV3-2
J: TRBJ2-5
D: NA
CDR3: ASSPNDPGETQY

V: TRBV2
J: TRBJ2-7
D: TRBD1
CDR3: ASRGDRGPSYEQY

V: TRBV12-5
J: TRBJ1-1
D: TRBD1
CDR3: ASGLQGAAEAF

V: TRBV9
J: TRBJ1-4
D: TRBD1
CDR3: ASSLRQGRNEKLF

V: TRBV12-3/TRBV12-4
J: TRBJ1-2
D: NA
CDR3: ASSFRGRGYT

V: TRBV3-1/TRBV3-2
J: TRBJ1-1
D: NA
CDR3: ASSLLAAGEAF

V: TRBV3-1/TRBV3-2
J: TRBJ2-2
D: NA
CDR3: ASSQDEAYHGELF

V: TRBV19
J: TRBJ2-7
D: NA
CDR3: ASSLSGTTYEQY

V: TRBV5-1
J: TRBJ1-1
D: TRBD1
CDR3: ASRFTGQGGNTEAF

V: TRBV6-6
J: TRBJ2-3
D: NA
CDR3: ASSPGGDTQY

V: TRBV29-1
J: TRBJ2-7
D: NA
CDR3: SVAPDGSSEQY

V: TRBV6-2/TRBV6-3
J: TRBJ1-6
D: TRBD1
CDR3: ASSPIQGNSPLH

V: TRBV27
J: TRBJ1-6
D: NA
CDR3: ASSLQIGSPLH